The present TCR beta chain was sequenced within a study of T cell responses to AZD1222 COVID-19 vaccine. Findings of the study overall: White British donors predominated, females outnumbered males, and clonal diversity was possibly underestimated. Per reports, nearly half of all spike-specific TCRs target regions that are unmutated in variants. At baseline, just a handful of AZD1222 recipients tested seropositive.

The CDR3 covers 14 residues. Germline lookup yields CDR1 LNHDA and CDR2 SQIVND (reference sequence). V shed 3 bases and J shed 0 bases, with 6 bases lying between them. Concerning this clone: What it recognizes is unknown.

The data were produced by immunoSEQ multiplex PCR, yet TCRdb's version contains in-frame clones alone and is incomplete. This sample has 150,000 to 200,000 clones; approximately 94% occur once, and the top ten carry approximately 9.6%. This sample comprised peripheral blood, obtained on day 0 of AZD1222 vaccination. The chain recombines TRBV19 with TRBJ1-5; possible D gene TRBD1, 5 bases. The sequence was collected from an adult in good health. The CDR3 region is CASSMTASNQPQHF. The CDR3 bases are TGTGCCAGTAGTATGACAGCTAGCAATCAGCCCCAGCATTTT.